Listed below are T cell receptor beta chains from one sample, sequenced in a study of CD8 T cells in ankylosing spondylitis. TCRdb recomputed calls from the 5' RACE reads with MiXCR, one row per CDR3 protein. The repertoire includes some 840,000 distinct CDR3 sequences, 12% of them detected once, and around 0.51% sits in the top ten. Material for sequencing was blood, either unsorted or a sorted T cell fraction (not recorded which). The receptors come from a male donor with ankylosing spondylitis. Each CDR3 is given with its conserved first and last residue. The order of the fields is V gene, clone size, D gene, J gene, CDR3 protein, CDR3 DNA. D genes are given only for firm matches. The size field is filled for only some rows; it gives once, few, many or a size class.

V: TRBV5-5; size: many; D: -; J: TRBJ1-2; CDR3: CASSPTRDRVLGRF; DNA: TGTGCCAGCAGCCCTACCCGGGACCGTGTTTTGGGGCGCTTC
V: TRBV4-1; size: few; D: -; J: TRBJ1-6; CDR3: CASSQGVAGSNVPLHF; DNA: TGCGCCAGCAGCCAAGGAGTAGCCGGCTCCAACGTACCCCTCCACTTT
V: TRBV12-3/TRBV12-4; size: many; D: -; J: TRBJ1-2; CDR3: CASTQSGRDYGYTF; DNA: TGTGCCAGCACCCAGTCCGGGAGGGACTATGGCTACACCTTC
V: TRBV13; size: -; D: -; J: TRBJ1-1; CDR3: CASSSDGRLVRNTEAFF; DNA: TGTGCCAGCAGCTCAGACGGACGGCTAGTGAGGAACACTGAAGCTTTCTTT
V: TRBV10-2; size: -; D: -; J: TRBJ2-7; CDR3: CASTRDTTYEQYF; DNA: TGCGCCAGCACACGGGACACCACCTACGAGCAGTACTTC
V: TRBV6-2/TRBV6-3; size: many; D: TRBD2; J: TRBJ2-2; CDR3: CASAHRLAGGSGELFF; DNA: TGTGCCAGCGCTCACAGGCTAGCGGGAGGTTCGGGGGAGCTGTTTTTT
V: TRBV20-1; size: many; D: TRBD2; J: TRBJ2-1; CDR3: CSASSVLSGSSF; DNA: TGCAGTGCCTCCTCTGTTCTTAGCGGGAGCTCCTTC
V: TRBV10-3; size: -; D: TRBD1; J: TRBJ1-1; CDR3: CAISAGRGRSLGTEAFF; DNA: TGTGCCATCAGTGCAGGCAGGGGGCGAAGTTTAGGCACTGAAGCTTTCTTT
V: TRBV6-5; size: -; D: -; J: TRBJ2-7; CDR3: CASSHRLHSYEQYF; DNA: TGTGCCAGCAGTCATCGACTCCATTCCTACGAGCAGTACTTC
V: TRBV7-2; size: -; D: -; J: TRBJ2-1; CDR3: CASSSRTVEDEQFF; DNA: TGTGCCAGCAGCTCCCGGACAGTCGAGGATGAGCAGTTCTTC
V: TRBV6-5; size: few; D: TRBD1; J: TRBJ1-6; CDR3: CASSYTGGSGNSPLHF; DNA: TGTGCCAGCAGTTATACAGGGGGCTCGGGAAATTCACCCCTCCACTTT
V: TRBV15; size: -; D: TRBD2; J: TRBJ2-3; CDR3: CATSRTKAGKAATDTQYF; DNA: TGTGCCACCAGCAGGACGAAAGCGGGGAAGGCCGCCACAGATACGCAGTATTTT
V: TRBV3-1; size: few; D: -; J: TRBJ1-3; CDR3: CASSQLQGNTIYF; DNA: TGTGCCAGCAGCCAACTACAGGGAAACACCATATATTTT
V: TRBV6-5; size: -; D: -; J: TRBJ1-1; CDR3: CASSYRTGSSTEAFF; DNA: TGTGCCAGCAGTTACCGCACAGGGTCCTCCACTGAAGCTTTCTTT
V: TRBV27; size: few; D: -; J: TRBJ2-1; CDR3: CASSSDSRAYNEQFF; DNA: TGTGCCAGCAGTTCCGACAGTAGGGCCTACAATGAGCAGTTCTTC